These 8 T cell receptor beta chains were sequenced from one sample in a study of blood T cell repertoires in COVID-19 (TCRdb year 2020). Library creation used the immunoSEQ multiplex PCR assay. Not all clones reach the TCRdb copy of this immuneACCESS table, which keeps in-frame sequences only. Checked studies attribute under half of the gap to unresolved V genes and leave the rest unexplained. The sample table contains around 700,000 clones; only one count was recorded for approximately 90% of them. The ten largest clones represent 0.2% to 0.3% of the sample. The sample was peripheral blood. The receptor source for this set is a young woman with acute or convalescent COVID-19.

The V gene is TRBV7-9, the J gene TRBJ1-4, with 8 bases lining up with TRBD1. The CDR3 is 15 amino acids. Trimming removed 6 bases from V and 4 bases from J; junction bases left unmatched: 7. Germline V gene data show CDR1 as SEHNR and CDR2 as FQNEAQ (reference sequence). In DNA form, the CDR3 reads TGTGCCAGCAGGAAGACAGGGGCCGATAATGAAAAACTGTTTTTT. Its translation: CASRKTGADNEKLFF.

The CDR3 DNA follows: TGTGCCAGCAGGTCGGGACAGACAACTAATTCACCCCTCCACTTT. Translating it yields CASRSGQTTNSPLHF. The chain employs TRBV28 and TRBJ1-6; TRBD1 aligns across 7 bases. V dropped 6 bases and J dropped 6; count of bases not matched to a gene: 8. CDR1 is MDHEN, CDR2 SYDVKM, per germline. This CDR3 region has 15 residues. The whole variable domain, remainder taken from reference TRBV28 and TRBJ1-6, is DVKVTQSSRYLVKRTGEKVFLECVQDMDHENMFWYRQDPGLGLRLIYFSYDVKMKEKGDIPEGYSVSREKKERFSLILESASTNQTSMYLCASRSGQTTNSPLHFGNGTRLTVT.

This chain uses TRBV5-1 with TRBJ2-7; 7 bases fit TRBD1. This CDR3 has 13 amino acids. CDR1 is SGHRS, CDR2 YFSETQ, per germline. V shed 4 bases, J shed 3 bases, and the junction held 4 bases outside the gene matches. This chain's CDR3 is CASSVGQFYEQYF. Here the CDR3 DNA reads TGCGCCAGCAGCGTGGGACAGTTCTACGAGCAGTACTTC.

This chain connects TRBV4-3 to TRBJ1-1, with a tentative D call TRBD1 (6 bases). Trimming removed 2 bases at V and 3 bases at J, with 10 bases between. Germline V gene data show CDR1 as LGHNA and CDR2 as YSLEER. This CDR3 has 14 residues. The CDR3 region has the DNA TGCGCCAGCAGCCAATGGGACACGGACACTGAAGCTTTCTTT. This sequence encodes CASSQWDTDTEAFF.

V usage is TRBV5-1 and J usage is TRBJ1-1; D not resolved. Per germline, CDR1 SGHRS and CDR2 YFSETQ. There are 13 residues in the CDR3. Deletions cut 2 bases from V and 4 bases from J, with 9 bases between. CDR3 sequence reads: CASSFPEGTEAFF. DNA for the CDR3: TGCGCCAGCAGCTTTCCAGAGGGCACTGAAGCTTTCTTT.

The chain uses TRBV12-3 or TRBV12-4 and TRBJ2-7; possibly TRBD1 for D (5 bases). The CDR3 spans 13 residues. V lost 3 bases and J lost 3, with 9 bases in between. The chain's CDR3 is CASSLTVSYEQYF. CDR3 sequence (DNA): TGTGCCAGCAGTTTGACAGTAAGCTACGAGCAGTACTTC.

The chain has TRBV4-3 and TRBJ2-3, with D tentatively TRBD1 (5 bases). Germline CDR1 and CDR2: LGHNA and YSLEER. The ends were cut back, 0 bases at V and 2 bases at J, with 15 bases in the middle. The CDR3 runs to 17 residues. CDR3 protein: CASSQDFPGYLTDTQYF. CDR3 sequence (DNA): TGCGCCAGCAGCCAAGATTTCCCAGGGTACCTCACAGATACGCAGTATTTT.

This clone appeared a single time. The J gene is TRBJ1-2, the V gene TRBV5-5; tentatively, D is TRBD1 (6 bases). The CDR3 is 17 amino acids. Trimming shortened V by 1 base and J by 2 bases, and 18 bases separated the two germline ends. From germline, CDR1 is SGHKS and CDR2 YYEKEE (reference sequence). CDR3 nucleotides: TGTGCCAGCAGCTTGCTGAGCCGAGCGGGGGCGAACTATGGCTACACCTTC. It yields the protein CASSLLSRAGANYGYTF.